One and the same sample provided the 8 T cell receptor beta chains below, sequenced in a study of blood T cell repertoires in COVID-19. Sequencing was performed with immunoSEQ multiplex PCR; in TCRdb, only in-frame clones are kept and a portion is missing. Of about 310,000 clones listed, around 90% were seen once; the top ten hold 1%. The source material was peripheral blood. The receptor source for this set is a man over 45 with active or convalescent COVID-19.

V and J are TRBV4-1 and TRBJ1-2; D possibly corresponds to TRBD1 (6 bases). V dropped 3 bases and J dropped 4 bases, with 15 bases sitting between them. The germline CDR1 and CDR2 sequences are MGHRA and YSYEKL. This CDR3 region has 15 residues. The CDR3 nucleotides are TGCGCCAGCAGCCAGGACCCTCAGGGGATCTATGGCTACACCTTC. Amino acids: CASSQDPQGIYGYTF.

This clone was seen a handful of times. As DNA, the CDR3 is TGCGCCAGCAGCCAAGATCCCCGGACAGCTAATGAAAAACTGTTTTTT. It specifies CASSQDPRTANEKLFF. The V and J genes are TRBV4-3 and TRBJ1-4, with D possibly matching TRBD1 (6 bases). This CDR3 spans 16 amino acids. V was clipped by 0 bases and J by 3 bases, with 11 bases between them. Germline CDR1 and CDR2: LGHNA and YSLEER.

This clone appeared a single time. The chain recombines TRBV2 with TRBJ2-1, with 10 bases that match TRBD2. V dropped 6 bases and J dropped 1; count of bases not matched to a gene: 3. The CDR3 is 15 residues long. CDR1 is SNHLY, CDR2 FYNNEI, per germline. CDR3 DNA sequence: TGTGCCAGCAGCCTAGCGGGAGCGTCCTACAATGAGCAGTTCTTC. As protein: CASSLAGASYNEQFF.

This chain links TRBV6-6 with TRBJ2-1; 7 bases align to TRBD1. The CDR3 has 15 residues. V was pared by 4 bases and J by 0 bases, with 3 bases of the junction left unmatched. Germline V gives CDR1 MNHNY, CDR2 SVGAGI (reference sequence). The CDR3 nucleotides are TGTGCCAGCAGTTTCAGGGGGAGCTCCTACAATGAGCAGTTCTTC. Translated, it gives CASSFRGSSYNEQFF.

The chain couples TRBV15 to TRBJ1-3; no reliable D call. The germline gives CDR1 LNHNV, CDR2 YYDKDF (reference sequence). The CDR3 length is 13 residues. Trimming removed 0 bases at V and 7 bases at J, with 7 bases between. CDR3 sequence reads: CATSRDYPNTIYF. CDR3 nucleotides: TGTGCCACCAGCAGAGATTATCCGAACACCATATATTTT.

The CDR3 sequence is CSAASTIPYEQYF. CDR3 nucleotides: TGCAGCGCCGCCTCGACAATTCCCTACGAGCAGTACTTC. The rearrangement joins TRBV29-1 to TRBJ2-7, with no clear D. Germline values: CDR1 SQVTM, CDR2 ANQGSEA. The CDR3 runs to 13 residues. Trimming removed 7 bases at V and 2 bases at J, with 15 bases between.

The chain combines TRBV30 with TRBJ1-2; tentatively, D is TRBD1 (6 bases). The germline V gene encodes CDR1 GTSNPN and CDR2 SVGIG (reference sequence). Trimming left V 8 bases short and J 4 bases short, with 20 bases between. CDR3 length: 14 amino acids. As DNA, the CDR3 is TGTGCCCTGGAGTTGAGGGGGAGATCCTATGGCTACACCTTC. Encoded protein: CALELRGRSYGYTF.

The chain's CDR3 is CASSIAGGISGNTIYF. CDR3 sequence (DNA): TGTGCCAGTAGTATCGCCGGGGGAATCTCTGGAAACACCATATATTTT. This chain links TRBV19 with TRBJ1-3, with D maybe TRBD1 (5 bases). This CDR3 region has 16 residues. Trimming removed 3 bases from V and 0 bases from J, with 12 bases in between. Germline lookup yields CDR1 LNHDA and CDR2 SQIVND (reference sequence).